Shown below are 14 T cell receptor beta chains from a single sample sequenced in a study of T cell repertoires in cytomegalovirus infection. Their target antigens are unknown. TCRdb re-analysed the reads in MiXCR, keeping a single row per CDR3 protein. The repertoire includes about 34,000 distinct CDR3 sequences, about 52% of them detected once, and 80% to 95% sits in the top ten. The sequencing here drew on CD8+ T cells from cultured PBMCs, taken from culture after CMV antigen stimulation. These receptors all come from a human donor in good health (CMV status not recorded). Some clones in this sample may be carry-over from other donors' samples.

The sample holds a few counts of this clonotype. The chain combines TRBV4-2 with TRBJ2-3, with 11 bases identical to TRBD2. The CDR3 totals 16 residues. V was clipped by 3 bases and J by 2 bases; unmatched bases: 4. CDR1 is LGHNA, CDR2 YNFKEQ, per germline. The CDR3 nucleotides are TGTGCCAGCAGCCAGGAACTAGCGGGGGACACAGATACGCAGTATTTT. Encoded protein: CASSQELAGDTDTQYF.

The V gene is TRBV7-8, the J gene TRBJ2-7; 13 bases line up with TRBD2. Looked up from germline, CDR1 is SGHVS and CDR2 is FQNEAQ. CDR3 length: 18 amino acids. V was pared by 3 bases and J by 4 bases, with 12 bases of the junction left unmatched. CDR3 protein: CASSFRTSGGLPSYEQYF. DNA for the CDR3: TGTGCCAGCAGCTTTCGGACTAGCGGGGGCTTGCCTTCTTACGAGCAGTACTTC.

In its sample, this clonotype was seen many times. The gene calls are TRBV6-1 and TRBJ2-1, with TRBD2 matching 10 bases. The CDR3 sequence is 17 residues long. Germline-derived CDR1 and CDR2 are MNHNS and SASEGT. The V and J ends lost 7 bases and 3 bases, in that order; junction bases with no gene match: 12. In nucleotides, the CDR3 is TGTGCCAGCACCCACTCCCCCTCTAGCGGGGGCTACAATGAGCAGTTCTTC. This codes for CASTHSPSSGGYNEQFF.

For the CDR3, the DNA is TGTGCCAGCAGCTTGACCTATGGGAATGAGCAGTTCTTC. This sequence encodes CASSLTYGNEQFF. V is TRBV7-2 and J is TRBJ2-1, with unresolved D. This CDR3 is 13 amino acids long. V lost 3 bases to trimming and J lost 7 bases, with 10 bases between them. From germline, CDR1 is SGHTA and CDR2 FQGNSA.

This clonotype has a count of ten or more. V is TRBV4-2 and J is TRBJ2-4, with 8 bases lining up with TRBD2. The ends lost 4 bases at V and 1 base at J; junction bases unmatched: 9. CDR1 is LGHNA and CDR2 is YNFKEQ in the germline V gene. The CDR3 length is 17 residues. The CDR3 here is CASSPGPGGFAKNIQYF. CDR3 nucleotides: TGTGCCAGCAGCCCCGGACCGGGGGGGTTCGCCAAAAACATTCAGTACTTC.

The chain carries TRBV6-8 and TRBJ1-5; no definite D call. Germline lookup yields CDR1 MNHGY and CDR2 SAAAGT. This CDR3 has 14 amino acids. Trimming cost V 0 bases and J 4 bases, with 7 bases left between them. The CDR3 sequence is CASSYSTGNQPQHF. The CDR3 bases are TGTGCCAGCAGTTACTCGACTGGGAATCAGCCCCAGCATTTT.

This sequence joins TRBV7-9 and TRBJ1-1; D is possibly TRBD1 (6 bases). CDR3 length equals 15 residues. V dropped 5 bases and J dropped 0 bases, with 13 bases sitting between them. Germline V lookup: CDR1 SEHNR, CDR2 FQNEAQ (reference sequence). The CDR3 loop is CASSPRDTMNTEAFF. DNA for the CDR3: TGTGCCAGCAGCCCTCGGGACACGATGAACACTGAAGCTTTCTTT.

There are a few counts of this clonotype. The chain couples TRBV18 to TRBJ1-3; tentatively, D is TRBD1 (6 bases). CDR1 and CDR2 from the germline V gene are KGHSH and LQKENI. The CDR3 extends over 17 amino acids. Trimming cost V 3 bases and J 0 bases, with 15 bases left between them. This CDR3 reads CASSPSLRTASGNTIYF. The CDR3 DNA reads as TGTGCCAGCTCACCGAGCTTAAGGACAGCCTCTGGAAACACCATATATTTT.

This clonotype was observed a few times. The chain uses TRBV7-2 and TRBJ2-2, with 11 bases that match TRBD2. This CDR3 has 16 residues. V trimming: 0 bases; J trimming: 5 bases; junction bases outside the gene matches: 2. The germline V gene encodes CDR1 SGHTA and CDR2 FQGNSA. DNA of the CDR3: TGTGCCAGCAGCTTAGCCCTAGCGGGAGGTACCGGGGAGCTGTTTTTT. Translating it yields CASSLALAGGTGELFF.

This clonotype was seen once. The V call is TRBV27, the J call TRBJ2-1, with TRBD2 matching 10 bases. Trimming cost V 2 bases and J 14 bases; bases outside gene matches: 9. The CDR3 is 14 amino acids. Germline V gene data show CDR1 as MNHEY and CDR2 as SMNVEV (reference sequence). CDR3 region: CASSLVGLAPVEFF. The CDR3 region has the DNA TGTGCCAGCAGTTTAGTGGGACTAGCGCCGGTAGAGTTCTTC.

The V and J genes are TRBV27 and TRBJ2-7; unclear D gene. The CDR3 loop spans 15 amino acids. Trimming took 2 bases from V and 3 from J, leaving 14 bases between them. The V gene's germline CDR1 is MNHEY and CDR2 SMNVEV (reference sequence). The DNA for the CDR3 is TGTGCCAGCAGTTTAATAAGTGCCTCAGTCTACGAGCAGTACTTC. This codes for CASSLISASVYEQYF.

This clonotype was seen more than once but under ten times. V is TRBV7-9 and J is TRBJ1-1; the D gene is possibly TRBD1 (6 bases). CDR3 size: 19 residues. From germline, CDR1 is SEHNR and CDR2 FQNEAQ (reference sequence). With 4 bases removed from V and 2 bases from J, the gap between germline ends came to 26 bases. This CDR3 reads CASSSNRETNGQINTEAFF. The CDR3 DNA sequence: TGTGCCAGCAGCTCAAATCGGGAGACTAACGGACAGATCAACACTGAAGCTTTCTTT.

V gene TRBV12-3 or TRBV12-4 combines with J gene TRBJ1-2; 7 nucleotides match TRBD1. The CDR3 consists of 13 residues. V shed 8 bases, J shed 8 bases, and the junction held 11 bases outside the gene matches. The CDR3: CASGLQGPGGYTF. The CDR3 nucleotides are TGTGCCAGCGGCCTACAGGGGCCGGGGGGCTACACCTTC.

This sequence joins TRBV10-3 and TRBJ1-1; D call uncertain. V dropped 10 bases and J dropped 5 bases, with 14 bases sitting between them. Germline loops: CDR1 ENHRY, CDR2 SYGVKD. The CDR3 sequence is 12 residues long. CDR3 sequence reads: CANSSTGTEAFF. The CDR3 DNA reads TGTGCCAACTCATCCACGGGTACTGAAGCTTTCTTT.